This T cell receptor (beta chain) was recovered during a study of identical twins. Regarding the study as a whole: Twin pairs had excess sharing that was weaker in beta out-of-frame sequences. Within monozygotic twins, out-of-frame TCR alpha sharing was underestimated by the models.

Each CDR3 protein gets one entry after TCRdb re-called the 5' RACE reads with MiXCR. The table lists some 440,000 distinct CDR3 sequences, more than 20% of them singletons. This clonotype was detected only a few times. The antigen is unknown. These records were also assigned to another study, of T cells expressing NK-cell markers. That study reports: In sorted CD3+CD56+NKG2C+, CD3+CD56+NKG2C- and CD3+CD56-NKG2C+ T cells, TCR beta repertoires were obtained. NKG2C+ dominant clonotype frequencies in 5 or 6 donors were roughly 1.0-7.0% of CD8+ T cells.

Sequences were obtained from CD4+ T cells sorted from blood. The clonotype comes from a woman younger than 35 in good health.

CDR3 sequence reads: CASSYSQGVGYTF. The CDR3 nucleotides read TGTGCCAGCAGTTACAGCCAGGGGGTAGGCTACACCTTC. This chain uses TRBV6-5 with TRBJ1-2, with TRBD1 matching over 7 bases. Germline lookup yields CDR1 MNHEY and CDR2 SVGAGI. V was clipped by 2 bases and J by 8 bases; unmatched bases: 5. CDR3 length: 13 amino acids.